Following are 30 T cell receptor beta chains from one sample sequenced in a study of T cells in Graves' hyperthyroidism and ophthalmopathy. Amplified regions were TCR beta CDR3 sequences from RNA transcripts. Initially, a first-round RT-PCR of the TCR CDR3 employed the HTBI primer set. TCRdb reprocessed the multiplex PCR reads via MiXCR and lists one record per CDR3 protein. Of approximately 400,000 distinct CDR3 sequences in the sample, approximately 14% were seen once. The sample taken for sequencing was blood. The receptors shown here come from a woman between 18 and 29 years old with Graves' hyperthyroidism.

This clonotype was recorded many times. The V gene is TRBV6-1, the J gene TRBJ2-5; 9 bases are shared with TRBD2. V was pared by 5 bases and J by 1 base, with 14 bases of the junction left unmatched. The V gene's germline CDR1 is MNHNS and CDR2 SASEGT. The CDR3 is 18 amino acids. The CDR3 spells CASSFPVIAGASQETQYF. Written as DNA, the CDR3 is TGTGCCAGCAGTTTCCCCGTGATAGCGGGGGCCTCCCAAGAGACCCAGTACTTC.

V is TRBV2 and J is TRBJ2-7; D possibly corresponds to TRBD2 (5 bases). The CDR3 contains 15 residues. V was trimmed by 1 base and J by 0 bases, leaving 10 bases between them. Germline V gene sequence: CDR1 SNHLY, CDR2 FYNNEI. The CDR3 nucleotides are TGTGCCAGCAGTGAAGATCCCGGGATCTCCTACGAGCAGTACTTC. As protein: CASSEDPGISYEQYF.

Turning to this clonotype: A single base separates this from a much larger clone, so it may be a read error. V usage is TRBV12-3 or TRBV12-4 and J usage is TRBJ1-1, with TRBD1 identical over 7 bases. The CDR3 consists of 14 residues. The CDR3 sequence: CASSLKGANAEAFF. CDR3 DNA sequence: TGTGCCAGCAGTTTAAAGGGGGCGAACGCTGAAGCTTTCTTT.

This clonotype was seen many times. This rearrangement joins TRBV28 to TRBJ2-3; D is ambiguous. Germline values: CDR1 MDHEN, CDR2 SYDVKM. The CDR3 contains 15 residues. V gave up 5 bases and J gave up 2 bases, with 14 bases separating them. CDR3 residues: CASSPLWIATDTQYF. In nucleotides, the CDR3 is TGTGCCAGCAGTCCCCTTTGGATCGCCACAGATACGCAGTATTTT.

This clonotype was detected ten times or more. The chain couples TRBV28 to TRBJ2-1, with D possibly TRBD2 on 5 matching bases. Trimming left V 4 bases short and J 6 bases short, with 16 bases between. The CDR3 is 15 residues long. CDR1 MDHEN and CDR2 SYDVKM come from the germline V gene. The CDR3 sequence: CASSSLGLRGNEQFF. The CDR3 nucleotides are TGTGCCAGCAGTTCCCTAGGGCTCCGGGGCAATGAGCAGTTCTTC.

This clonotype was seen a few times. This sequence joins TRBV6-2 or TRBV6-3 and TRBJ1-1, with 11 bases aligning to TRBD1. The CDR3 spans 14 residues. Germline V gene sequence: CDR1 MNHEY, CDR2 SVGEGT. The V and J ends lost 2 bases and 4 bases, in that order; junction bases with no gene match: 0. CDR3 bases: TGTGCCAGCAGTTACGGGACAGGGGGCACTGAAGCTTTCTTT. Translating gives CASSYGTGGTEAFF.

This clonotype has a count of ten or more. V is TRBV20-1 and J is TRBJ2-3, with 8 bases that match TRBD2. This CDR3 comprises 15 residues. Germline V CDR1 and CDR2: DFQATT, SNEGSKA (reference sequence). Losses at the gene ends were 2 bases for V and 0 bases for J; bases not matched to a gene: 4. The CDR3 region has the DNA TGCAGTGCTAGACCGGGGGGGGTGAGCACAGATACGCAGTATTTT. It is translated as CSARPGGVSTDTQYF.

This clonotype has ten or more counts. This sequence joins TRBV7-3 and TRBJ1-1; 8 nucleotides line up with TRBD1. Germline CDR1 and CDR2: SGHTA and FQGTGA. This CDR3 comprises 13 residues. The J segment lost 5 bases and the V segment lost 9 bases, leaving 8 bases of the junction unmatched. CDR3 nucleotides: TGTGCCAGTTCCAGGGGGCTGGGGACTGAAGCTTTCTTT. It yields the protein CASSRGLGTEAFF.

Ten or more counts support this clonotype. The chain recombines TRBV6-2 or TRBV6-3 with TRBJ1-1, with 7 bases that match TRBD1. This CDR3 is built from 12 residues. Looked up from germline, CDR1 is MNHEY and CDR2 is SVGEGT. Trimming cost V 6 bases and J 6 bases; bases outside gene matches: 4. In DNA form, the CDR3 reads TGTGCCAGCAGCCAGGGGGGCCCTGAAGCTTTCTTT. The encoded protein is CASSQGGPEAFF.

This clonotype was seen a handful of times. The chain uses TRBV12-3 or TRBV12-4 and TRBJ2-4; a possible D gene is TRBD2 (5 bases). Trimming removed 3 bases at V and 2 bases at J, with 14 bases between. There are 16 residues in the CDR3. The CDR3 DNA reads TGTGCCAGCAGTTTCCAGGCGGGCAGGACCAAAAACATTCAGTACTTC. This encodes CASSFQAGRTKNIQYF.

CDR3 protein: CASSSPDGYGYTF. CDR3 in DNA: TGCGCCAGCAGTTCTCCGGACGGGTATGGCTACACCTTC. V and J are TRBV5-1 and TRBJ1-2; the D is unclear. V lost 5 bases and J lost 5, with 13 bases in between. The CDR3 runs 13 residues. The germline V gene encodes CDR1 SGHRS and CDR2 YFSETQ. Filled out from reference TRBV5-1 and TRBJ1-2, the complete variable domain reads KAGVTQTPRYLIKTRGQQVTLSCSPISGHRSVSWYQQTPGQGLQFLFEYFSETQRNKGNFPGRFSGRQFSNSRSEMNVSTLELGDSALYLCASSSPDGYGYTFGSGTRLTVV.

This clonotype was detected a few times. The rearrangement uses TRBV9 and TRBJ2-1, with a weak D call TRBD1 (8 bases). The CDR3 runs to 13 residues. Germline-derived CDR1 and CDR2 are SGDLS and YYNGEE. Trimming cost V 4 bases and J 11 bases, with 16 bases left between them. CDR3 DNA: TGTGCCAGCAGCCCAGGACAGGGACTACAGCAGTTCTTC. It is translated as CASSPGQGLQQFF.

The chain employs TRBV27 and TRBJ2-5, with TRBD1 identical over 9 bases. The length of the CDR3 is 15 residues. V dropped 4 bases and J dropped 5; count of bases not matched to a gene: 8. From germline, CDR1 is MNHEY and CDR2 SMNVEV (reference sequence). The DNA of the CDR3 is TGTGCCAGCAGTTCAAGCGGGACAGGGCGGGAGACCCAGTACTTC. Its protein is CASSSSGTGRETQYF.

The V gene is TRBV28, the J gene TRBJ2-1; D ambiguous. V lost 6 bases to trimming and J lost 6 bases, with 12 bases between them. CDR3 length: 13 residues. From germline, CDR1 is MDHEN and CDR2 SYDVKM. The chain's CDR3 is CASSLWSGNEQFF. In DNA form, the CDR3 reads TGTGCCAGCAGCTTGTGGAGTGGCAATGAGCAGTTCTTC.

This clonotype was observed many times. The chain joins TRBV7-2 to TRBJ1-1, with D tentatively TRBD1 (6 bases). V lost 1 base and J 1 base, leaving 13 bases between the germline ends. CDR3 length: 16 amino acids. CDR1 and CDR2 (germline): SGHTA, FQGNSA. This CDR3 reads CASSLDGGLRNTEAFF. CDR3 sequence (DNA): TGTGCCAGCAGCTTAGATGGGGGGCTTAGGAACACTGAAGCTTTCTTT.

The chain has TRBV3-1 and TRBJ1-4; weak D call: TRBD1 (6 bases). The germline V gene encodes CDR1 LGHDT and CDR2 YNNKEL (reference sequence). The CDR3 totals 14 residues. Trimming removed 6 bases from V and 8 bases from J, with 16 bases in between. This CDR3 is CASRPRGGREKLFF. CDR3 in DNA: TGTGCCAGCAGACCACGAGGGGGTAGAGAAAAACTGTTTTTT.

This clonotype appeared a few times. For the CDR3, the DNA is TGTGCCAGCAGCGACAGGGGAAGAATTTATTCACCCCTCCACTTT. Translating it yields CASSDRGRIYSPLHF. V is TRBV12-3 or TRBV12-4 and J is TRBJ1-6; TRBD1 matches at 8 bases. The trim removed 6 bases at V and 8 bases at J, leaving 9 bases unmatched. This CDR3 contains 15 residues.

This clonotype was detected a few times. DNA for the CDR3: TGTGCCAGCAGGCCTATTTATAGCACAGATACGCAGTATTTT. The encoded protein is CASRPIYSTDTQYF. The V call is TRBV6-1, the J call TRBJ2-3, with unresolved D. This CDR3 is built from 14 residues. V lost 6 bases and J lost 0, with 10 bases in between. Germline V gives CDR1 MNHNS, CDR2 SASEGT.

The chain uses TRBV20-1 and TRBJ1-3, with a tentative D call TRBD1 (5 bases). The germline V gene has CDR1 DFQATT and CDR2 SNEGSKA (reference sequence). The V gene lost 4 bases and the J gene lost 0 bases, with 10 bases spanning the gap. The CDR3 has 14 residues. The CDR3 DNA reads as TGCAGTGCTAATTCAGGGTTCTCTGGAAACACCATATATTTT. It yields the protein CSANSGFSGNTIYF.

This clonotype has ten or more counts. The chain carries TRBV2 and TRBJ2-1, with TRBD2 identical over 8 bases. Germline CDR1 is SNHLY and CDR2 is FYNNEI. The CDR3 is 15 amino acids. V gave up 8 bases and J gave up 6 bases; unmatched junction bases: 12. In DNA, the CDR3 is TGTGCCAGCGGGGATTTAGCGGGGCTCGTCAATGAGCAGTTCTTC. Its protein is CASGDLAGLVNEQFF.

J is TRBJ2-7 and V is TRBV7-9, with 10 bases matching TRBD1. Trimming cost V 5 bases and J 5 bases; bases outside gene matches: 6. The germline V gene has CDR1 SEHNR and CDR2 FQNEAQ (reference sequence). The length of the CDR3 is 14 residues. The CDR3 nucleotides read TGTGCCAGCAGCAATATTGGGACAGGGGACGAGCAGTACTTC. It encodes CASSNIGTGDEQYF. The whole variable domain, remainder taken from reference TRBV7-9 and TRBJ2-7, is DTGVSQNPRHKITKRGQNVTFRCDPISEHNRLYWYRQTLGQGPEFLTYFQNEAQLEKSRLLSDRFSAERPKGSFSTLEIQRTEQGDSAMYLCASSNIGTGDEQYFGPGTRLTVT.

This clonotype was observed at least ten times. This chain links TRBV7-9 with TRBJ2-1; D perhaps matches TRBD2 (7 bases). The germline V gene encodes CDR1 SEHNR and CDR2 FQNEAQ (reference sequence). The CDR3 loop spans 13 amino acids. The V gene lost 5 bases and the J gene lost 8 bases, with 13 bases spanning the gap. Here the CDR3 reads CASSGVGGDEQFF. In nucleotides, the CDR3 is TGTGCCAGCAGCGGTGTAGGGGGGGATGAGCAGTTCTTC.

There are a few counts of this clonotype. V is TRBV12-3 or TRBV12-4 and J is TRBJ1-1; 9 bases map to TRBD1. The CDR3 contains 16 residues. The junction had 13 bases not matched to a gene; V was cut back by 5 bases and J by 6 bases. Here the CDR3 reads CASSSTGGAGVSEAFF. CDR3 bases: TGTGCCAGCAGTAGTACAGGGGGCGCAGGGGTGTCTGAAGCTTTCTTT.

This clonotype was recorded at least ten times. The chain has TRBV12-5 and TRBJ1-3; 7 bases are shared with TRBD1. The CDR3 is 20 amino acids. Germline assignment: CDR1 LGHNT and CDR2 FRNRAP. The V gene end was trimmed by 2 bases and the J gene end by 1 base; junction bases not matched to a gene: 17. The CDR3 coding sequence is TGTGCTAGTGGTTTGACCTCCGCGACAGGGTCTGTTTGGTCTGGAAACACCATATATTTT. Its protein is CASGLTSATGSVWSGNTIYF. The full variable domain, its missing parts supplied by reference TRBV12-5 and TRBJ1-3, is DARVTQTPRHKVTEMGQEVTMRCQPILGHNTVFWYRQTMMQGLELLAYFRNRAPLDDSGMPKDRFSAEMPDATLATLKIQPSEPRDSAVYFCASGLTSATGSVWSGNTIYFGEGSWLTVV.

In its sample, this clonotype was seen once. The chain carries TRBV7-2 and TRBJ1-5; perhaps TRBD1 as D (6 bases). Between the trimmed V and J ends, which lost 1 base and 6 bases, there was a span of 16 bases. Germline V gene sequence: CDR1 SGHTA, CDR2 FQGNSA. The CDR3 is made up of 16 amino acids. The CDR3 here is CASSLGGGGNFQPQHF. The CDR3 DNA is TGTGCCAGCAGCTTAGGCGGGGGGGGCAATTTTCAGCCCCAGCATTTT.

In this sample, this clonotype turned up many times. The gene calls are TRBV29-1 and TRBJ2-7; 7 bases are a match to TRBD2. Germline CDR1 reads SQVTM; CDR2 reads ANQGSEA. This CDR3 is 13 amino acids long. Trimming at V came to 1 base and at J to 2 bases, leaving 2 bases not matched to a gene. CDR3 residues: CSVEGEGPYEQYF. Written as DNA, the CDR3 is TGCAGCGTTGAAGGGGAGGGCCCCTACGAGCAGTACTTC.

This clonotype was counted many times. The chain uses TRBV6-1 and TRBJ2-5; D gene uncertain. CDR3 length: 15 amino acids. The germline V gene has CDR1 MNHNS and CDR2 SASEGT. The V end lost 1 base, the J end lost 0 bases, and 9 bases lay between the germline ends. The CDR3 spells CASSEGRAYQETQYF. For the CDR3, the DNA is TGTGCCAGCAGTGAAGGCCGGGCGTACCAAGAGACCCAGTACTTC.

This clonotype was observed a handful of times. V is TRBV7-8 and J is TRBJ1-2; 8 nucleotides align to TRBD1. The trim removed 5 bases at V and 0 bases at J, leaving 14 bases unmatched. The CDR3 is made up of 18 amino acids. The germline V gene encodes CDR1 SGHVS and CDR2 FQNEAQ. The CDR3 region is CASSRIDGQGIANYGYTF. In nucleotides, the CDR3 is TGTGCCAGCAGCCGAATCGATGGACAGGGCATAGCTAACTATGGCTACACCTTC.

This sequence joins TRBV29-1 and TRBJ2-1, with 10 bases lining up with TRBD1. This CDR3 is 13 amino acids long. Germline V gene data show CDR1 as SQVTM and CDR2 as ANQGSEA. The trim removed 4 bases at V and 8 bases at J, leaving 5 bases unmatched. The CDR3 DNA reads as TGCAGCGTTGGGGGACAGGGGCCATATGAGCAGTTCTTC. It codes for CSVGGQGPYEQFF.

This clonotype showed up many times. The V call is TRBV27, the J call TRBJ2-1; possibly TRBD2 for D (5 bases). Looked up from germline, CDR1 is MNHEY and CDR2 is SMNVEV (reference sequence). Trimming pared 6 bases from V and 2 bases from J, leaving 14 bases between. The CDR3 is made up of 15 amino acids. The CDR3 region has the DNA TGTGCCAGCAGCTATGAGGCGGGTACCTACAATGAGCAGTTCTTC. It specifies CASSYEAGTYNEQFF.